This TCR beta chain was observed in a study of shared clonotypes between healthy human individuals. In the study overall: The donor group consisted of two women and three men, aged 18 to 49. Researchers assigned three CD4 naive, three CD4 memory, two CD8 naive and one CD8 memory plate to each donor.

Produced via immunoSEQ multiplex PCR; TCRdb's table is partial and in-frame only. The sample carries 2 million or so clones, 85% to 95% recorded once. Remarks on this clone: Its matching antigen is unknown.

Study results and limitations: Enrolling few donors narrowed the genetic and exposure-history diversity that was represented. A generally larger estimated richness was seen in naive subsets than in memory subsets.

The CDR3 has 13 amino acids. V dropped 3 bases and J dropped 4; count of bases not matched to a gene: 0. Looked up from germline, CDR1 is KGHSH and CDR2 is LQKENI. The source is a man aged 18 to 29 in good health. The chain uses TRBV18 and TRBJ2-3; TRBD1 matches at 8 bases. What was sequenced was naive CD4+ T cells sorted from blood. This sample's subset: CD45RA+ positively selected. CDR3 sequence: CASSPDRADTQYF. The DNA of the CDR3 is TGTGCCAGCTCACCGGACAGGGCAGATACGCAGTATTTT.